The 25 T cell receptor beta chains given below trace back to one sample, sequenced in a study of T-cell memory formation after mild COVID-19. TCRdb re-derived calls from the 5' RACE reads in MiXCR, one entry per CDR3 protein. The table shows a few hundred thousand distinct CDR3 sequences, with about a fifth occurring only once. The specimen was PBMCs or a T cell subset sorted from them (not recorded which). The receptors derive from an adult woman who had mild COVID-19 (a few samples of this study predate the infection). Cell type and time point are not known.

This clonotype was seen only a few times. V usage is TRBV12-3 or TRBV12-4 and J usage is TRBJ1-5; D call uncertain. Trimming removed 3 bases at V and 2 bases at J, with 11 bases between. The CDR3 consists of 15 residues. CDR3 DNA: TGTGCCAGCAGTTTGGCGGGTTCGGGCAATCAGCCCCAGCATTTT. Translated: CASSLAGSGNQPQHF.

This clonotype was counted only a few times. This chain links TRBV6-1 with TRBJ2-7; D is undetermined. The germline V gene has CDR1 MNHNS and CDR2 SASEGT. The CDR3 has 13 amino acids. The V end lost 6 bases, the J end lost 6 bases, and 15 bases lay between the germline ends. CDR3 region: CASSLHGRVEQYF. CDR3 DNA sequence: TGTGCCAGCAGCCTACATGGAAGGGTCGAGCAGTACTTC.

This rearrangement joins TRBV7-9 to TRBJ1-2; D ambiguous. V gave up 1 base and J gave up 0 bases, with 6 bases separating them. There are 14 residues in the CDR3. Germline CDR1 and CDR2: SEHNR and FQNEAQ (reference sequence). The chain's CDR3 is CASSLDPANYGYTF. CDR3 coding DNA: TGTGCCAGCAGCTTAGACCCTGCTAACTATGGCTACACCTTC.

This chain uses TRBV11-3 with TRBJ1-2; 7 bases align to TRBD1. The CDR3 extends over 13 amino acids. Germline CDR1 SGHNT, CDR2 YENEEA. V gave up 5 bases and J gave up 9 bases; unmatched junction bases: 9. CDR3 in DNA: TGTGCCAGCAGCCTGGGACAGCTAAGGAGCTACACCTTC. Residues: CASSLGQLRSYTF. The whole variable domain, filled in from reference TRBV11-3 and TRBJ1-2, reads EAGVVQSPRYKIIEKKQPVAFWCNPISGHNTLYWYLQNLGQGPELLIRYENEEAVDDSQLPKDRFSAERLKGVDSTLKIQPAELGDSAVYLCASSLGQLRSYTFGSGTRLTVV.

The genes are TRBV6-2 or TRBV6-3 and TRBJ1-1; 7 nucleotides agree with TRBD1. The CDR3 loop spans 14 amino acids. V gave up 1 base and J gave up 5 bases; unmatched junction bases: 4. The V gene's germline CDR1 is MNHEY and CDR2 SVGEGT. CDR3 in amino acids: CASSYFPGGTEAFF. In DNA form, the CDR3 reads TGTGCCAGCAGTTACTTTCCAGGGGGGACTGAAGCTTTCTTT.

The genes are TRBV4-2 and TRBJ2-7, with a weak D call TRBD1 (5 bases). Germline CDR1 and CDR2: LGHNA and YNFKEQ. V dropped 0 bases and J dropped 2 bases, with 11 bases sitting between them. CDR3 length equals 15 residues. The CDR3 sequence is CASSQETQGPYEQYF. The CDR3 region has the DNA TGTGCCAGCAGCCAAGAGACCCAGGGTCCCTACGAGCAGTACTTC.

CDR3 nucleotides: TGCGCCAGCAGCACACTAGCGGGAGGAAACACCGGGGAGCTGTTTTTT. Amino acids: CASSTLAGGNTGELFF. The rearrangement links TRBV5-1 to TRBJ2-2; 12 nucleotides align to TRBD2. Trimming removed 4 bases from V and 2 bases from J; junction bases left unmatched: 3. In germline, CDR1 is SGHRS, CDR2 YFSETQ. This CDR3 spans 16 amino acids.

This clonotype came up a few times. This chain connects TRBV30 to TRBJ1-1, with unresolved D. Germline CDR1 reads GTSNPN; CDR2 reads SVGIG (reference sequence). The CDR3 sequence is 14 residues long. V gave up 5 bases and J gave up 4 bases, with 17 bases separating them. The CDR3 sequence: CAWVTLTWGTEAFF. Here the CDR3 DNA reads TGTGCCTGGGTGACCTTAACTTGGGGCACTGAAGCTTTCTTT.

Here the CDR3 reads CASSLVGQSGQPQHF. DNA of the CDR3: TGTGCCAGCAGCTTAGTGGGACAGTCCGGTCAGCCCCAGCATTTT. The chain uses TRBV7-8 and TRBJ1-5, with 7 bases that match TRBD1. Unmatched junction bases numbered 6, after V lost 1 base and J lost 6 bases. The V gene's germline CDR1 is SGHVS and CDR2 FQNEAQ. The CDR3 is 15 amino acids. The full variable domain, completed using reference TRBV7-8 and TRBJ1-5, is GAGVSQSPRYKVAKRGQDVALRCDPISGHVSLFWYQQALGQGPEFLTYFQNEAQLDKSGLPSDRFFAERPEGSVSTLKIQRTQQEDSAVYLCASSLVGQSGQPQHFGDGTRLSIL.

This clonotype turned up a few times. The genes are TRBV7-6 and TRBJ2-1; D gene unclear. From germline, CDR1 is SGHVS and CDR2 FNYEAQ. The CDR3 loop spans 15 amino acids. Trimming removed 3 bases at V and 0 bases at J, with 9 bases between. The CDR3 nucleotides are TGTGCCAGCAGCTTCGAGGATGACTCCTACAATGAGCAGTTCTTC. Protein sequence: CASSFEDDSYNEQFF.

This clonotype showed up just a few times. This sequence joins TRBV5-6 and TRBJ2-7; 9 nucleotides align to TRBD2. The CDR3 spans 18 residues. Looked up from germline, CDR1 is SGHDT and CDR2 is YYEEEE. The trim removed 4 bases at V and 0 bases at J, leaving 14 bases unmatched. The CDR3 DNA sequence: TGTGCCAGCAGCCATCCCGGTAGGCTAGCGGGATTCTCCTACGAGCAGTACTTC. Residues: CASSHPGRLAGFSYEQYF.

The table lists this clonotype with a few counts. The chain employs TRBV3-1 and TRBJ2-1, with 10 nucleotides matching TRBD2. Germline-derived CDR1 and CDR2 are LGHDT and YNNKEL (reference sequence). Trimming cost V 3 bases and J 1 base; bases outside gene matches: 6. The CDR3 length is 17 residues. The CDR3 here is CASSHLWTSGSYNEQFF. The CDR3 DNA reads TGTGCCAGCAGCCACCTCTGGACTAGCGGTTCCTACAATGAGCAGTTCTTC.

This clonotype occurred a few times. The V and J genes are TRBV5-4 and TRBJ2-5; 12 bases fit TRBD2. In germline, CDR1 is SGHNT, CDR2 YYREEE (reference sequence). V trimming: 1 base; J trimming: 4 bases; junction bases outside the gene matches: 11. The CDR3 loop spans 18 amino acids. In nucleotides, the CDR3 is TGTGCCAGCAGCTTGAGGTTTCTAGCGGGGGGGCCGATAGAGACCCAGTACTTC. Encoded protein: CASSLRFLAGGPIETQYF.

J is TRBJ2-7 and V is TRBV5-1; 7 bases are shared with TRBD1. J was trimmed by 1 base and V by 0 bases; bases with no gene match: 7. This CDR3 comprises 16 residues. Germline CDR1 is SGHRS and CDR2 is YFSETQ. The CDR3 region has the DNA TGCGCCAGCAGCTTGGGCACAGGGGAAGGGTCCTACGAGCAGTACTTC. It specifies CASSLGTGEGSYEQYF.

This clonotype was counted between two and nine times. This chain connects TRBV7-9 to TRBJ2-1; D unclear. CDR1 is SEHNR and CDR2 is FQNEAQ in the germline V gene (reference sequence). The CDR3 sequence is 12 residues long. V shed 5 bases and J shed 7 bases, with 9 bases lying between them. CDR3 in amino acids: CASSPRLNEQFF. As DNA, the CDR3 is TGTGCCAGCAGCCCAAGATTGAATGAGCAGTTCTTC. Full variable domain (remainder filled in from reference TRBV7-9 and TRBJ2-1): DTGVSQNPRHKITKRGQNVTFRCDPISEHNRLYWYRQTLGQGPEFLTYFQNEAQLEKSRLLSDRFSAERPKGSFSTLEIQRTEQGDSAMYLCASSPRLNEQFFGPGTRLTVL.

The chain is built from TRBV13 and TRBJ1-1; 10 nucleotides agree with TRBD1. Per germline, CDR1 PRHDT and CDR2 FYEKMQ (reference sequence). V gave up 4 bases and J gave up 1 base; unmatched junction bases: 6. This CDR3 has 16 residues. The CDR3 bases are TGTGCCAGCAGCTCCTCAGACAGGGGGCAGAACACTGAAGCTTTCTTT. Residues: CASSSSDRGQNTEAFF.

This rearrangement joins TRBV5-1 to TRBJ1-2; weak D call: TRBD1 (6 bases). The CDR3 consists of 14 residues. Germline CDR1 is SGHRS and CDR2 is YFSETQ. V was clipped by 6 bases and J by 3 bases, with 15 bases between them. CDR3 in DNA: TGCGCCAGCAAAACGGGGGCGGTTGACTATGGCTACACCTTC. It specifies CASKTGAVDYGYTF.

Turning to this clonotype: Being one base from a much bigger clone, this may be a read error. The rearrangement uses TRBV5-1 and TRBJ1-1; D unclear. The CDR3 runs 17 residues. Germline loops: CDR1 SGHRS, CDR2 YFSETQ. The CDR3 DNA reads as TGCGCCAGCAACTTGTACAGTAGCAGCGGTCGAAACACTGAAGCTTTCTTT. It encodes CASNLYSSSGRNTEAFF.

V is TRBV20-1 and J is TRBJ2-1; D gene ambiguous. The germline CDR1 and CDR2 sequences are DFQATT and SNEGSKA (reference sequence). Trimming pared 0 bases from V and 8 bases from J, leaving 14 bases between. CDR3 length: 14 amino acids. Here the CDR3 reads CSARDTGRPYEQFF. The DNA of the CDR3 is TGCAGTGCTAGAGATACTGGGCGGCCCTATGAGCAGTTCTTC.

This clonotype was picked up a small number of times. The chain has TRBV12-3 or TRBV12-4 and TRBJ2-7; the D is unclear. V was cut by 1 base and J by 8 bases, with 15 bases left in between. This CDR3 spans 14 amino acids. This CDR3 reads CASSLGPTTAQQYF. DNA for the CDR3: TGTGCCAGCAGTTTAGGCCCCACCACAGCACAGCAGTACTTC.

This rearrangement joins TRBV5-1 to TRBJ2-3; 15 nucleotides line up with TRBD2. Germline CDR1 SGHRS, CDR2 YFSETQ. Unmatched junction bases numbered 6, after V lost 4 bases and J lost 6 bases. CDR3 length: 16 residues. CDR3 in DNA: TGCGCCAGCAGCACCTGGACTAGCGGGGGGGCGGATACGCAGTATTTT. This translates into CASSTWTSGGADTQYF.

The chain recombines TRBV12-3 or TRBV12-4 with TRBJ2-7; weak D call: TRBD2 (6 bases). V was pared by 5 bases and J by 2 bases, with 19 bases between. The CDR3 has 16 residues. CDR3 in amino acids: CASSRRGGGSAYEQYF. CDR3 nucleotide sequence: TGTGCCAGCAGTCGTCGAGGTGGAGGGTCGGCCTACGAGCAGTACTTC.

The CDR3 loop reads CASSQREFGGYAEAFF. The CDR3 DNA reads as TGTGCCAGCAGCCAACGGGAATTTGGGGGCTACGCTGAAGCTTTCTTT. V gene TRBV3-1 combines with J gene TRBJ1-1; D possibly corresponds to TRBD1 (6 bases). CDR1 LGHDT and CDR2 YNNKEL come from the germline V gene (reference sequence). The germline V and J ends were trimmed by 2 bases and 6 bases, with 19 bases remaining between them. The CDR3 is made up of 16 amino acids.

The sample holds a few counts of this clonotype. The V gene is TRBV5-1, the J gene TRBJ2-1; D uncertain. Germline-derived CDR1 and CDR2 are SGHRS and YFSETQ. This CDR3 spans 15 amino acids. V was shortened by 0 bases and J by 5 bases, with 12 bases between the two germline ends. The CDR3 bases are TGCGCCAGCAGCTTGGTGGTAGAATGGGACAATGAGCAGTTCTTC. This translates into CASSLVVEWDNEQFF.

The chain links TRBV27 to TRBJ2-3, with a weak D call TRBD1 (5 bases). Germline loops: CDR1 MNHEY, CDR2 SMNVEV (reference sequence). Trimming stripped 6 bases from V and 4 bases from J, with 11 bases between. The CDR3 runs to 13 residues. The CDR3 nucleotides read TGTGCCAGCAGCGAGCAGGGCCCAGATACGCAGTATTTT. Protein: CASSEQGPDTQYF.